The source of this T cell receptor (beta chain) is a study of technical replicates of blood from a few donors. Measured with immunoSEQ multiplex PCR; TCRdb has only the in-frame clones, and not every one. The sample includes about 83,000 clones, roughly 92% of them seen just once. The TCR was taken from a human donor in good health. The source material was T cells isolated from PBMCs.

The CDR3 is CASSSRQGAASGTDTQYF. DNA of the CDR3: TGTGCCAGCAGCTCCAGACAGGGGGCGGCGTCGGGGACAGATACGCAGTATTTT. The chain links TRBV11-2 to TRBJ2-3; 10 nucleotides match TRBD1. Germline V lookup: CDR1 SGHAT, CDR2 FQNNGV. The CDR3 totals 18 residues. Germline trimming cut 4 bases from V and 3 bases from J; bases unmatched to any gene: 13.